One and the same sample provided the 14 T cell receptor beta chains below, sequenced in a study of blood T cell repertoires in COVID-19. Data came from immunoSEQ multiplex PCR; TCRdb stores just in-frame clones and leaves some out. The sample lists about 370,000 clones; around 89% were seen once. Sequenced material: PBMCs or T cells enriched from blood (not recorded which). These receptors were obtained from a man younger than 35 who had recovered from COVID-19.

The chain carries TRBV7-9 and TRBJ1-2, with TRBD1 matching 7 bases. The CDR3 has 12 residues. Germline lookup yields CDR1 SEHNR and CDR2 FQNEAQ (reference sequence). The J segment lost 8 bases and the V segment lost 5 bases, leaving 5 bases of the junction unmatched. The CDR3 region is CASSPTGVGYTF. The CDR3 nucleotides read TGTGCCAGCAGCCCCACAGGGGTAGGCTACACCTTC.

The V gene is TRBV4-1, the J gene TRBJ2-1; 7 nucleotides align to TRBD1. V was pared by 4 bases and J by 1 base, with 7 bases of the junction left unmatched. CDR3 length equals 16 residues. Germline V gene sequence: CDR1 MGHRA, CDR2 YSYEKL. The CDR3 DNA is TGCGCCAGCAGCCCACAGACAGGGCGGTCCTACAATGAGCAGTTCTTC. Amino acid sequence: CASSPQTGRSYNEQFF.

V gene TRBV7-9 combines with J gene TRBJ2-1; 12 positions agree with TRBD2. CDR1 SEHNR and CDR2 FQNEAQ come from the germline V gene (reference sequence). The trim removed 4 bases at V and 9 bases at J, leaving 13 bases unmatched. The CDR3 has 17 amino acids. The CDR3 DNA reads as TGTGCCAGCAGCTCCTCCGGACTAGCGGGATCTTTCAGTGAGCAGTTCTTC. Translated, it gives CASSSSGLAGSFSEQFF.

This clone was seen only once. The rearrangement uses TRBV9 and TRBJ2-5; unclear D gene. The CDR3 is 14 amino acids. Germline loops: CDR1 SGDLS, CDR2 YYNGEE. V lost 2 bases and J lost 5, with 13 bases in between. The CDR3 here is CASSVPASGETQYF. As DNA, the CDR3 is TGTGCCAGCAGCGTGCCAGCCTCCGGGGAGACCCAGTACTTC.

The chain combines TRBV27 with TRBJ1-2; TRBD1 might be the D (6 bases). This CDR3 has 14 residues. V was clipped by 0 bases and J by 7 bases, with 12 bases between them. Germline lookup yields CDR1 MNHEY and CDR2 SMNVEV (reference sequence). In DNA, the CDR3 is TGTGCCAGCAGTTTATCAGGGGGGGCGTCTGGCTACACCTTC. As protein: CASSLSGGASGYTF.

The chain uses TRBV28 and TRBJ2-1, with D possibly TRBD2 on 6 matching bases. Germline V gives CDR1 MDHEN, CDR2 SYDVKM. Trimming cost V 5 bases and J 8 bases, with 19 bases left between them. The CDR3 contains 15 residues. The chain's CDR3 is CASSTTVRLVYEQFF. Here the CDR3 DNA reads TGTGCCAGCAGTACCACCGTAAGACTAGTATATGAGCAGTTCTTC.

CDR3 bases: TGTGCCAGCAGATATCATCCGGGACAGGGGCCTGAAGCTTTCTTT. Translating gives CASRYHPGQGPEAFF. The chain combines TRBV2 with TRBJ1-1; TRBD1 agrees at 10 bases. In germline, CDR1 is SNHLY, CDR2 FYNNEI. V lost 6 bases to trimming and J lost 6 bases; unmatched junction nucleotides: 10. CDR3 size: 15 residues.

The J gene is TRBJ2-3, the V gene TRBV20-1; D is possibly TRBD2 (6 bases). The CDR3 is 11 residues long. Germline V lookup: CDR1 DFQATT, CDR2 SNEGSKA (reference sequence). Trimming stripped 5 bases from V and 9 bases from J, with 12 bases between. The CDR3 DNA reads TGCAGTGCTCATTCCCGGGAGACGCAGTATTTT. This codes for CSAHSRETQYF.

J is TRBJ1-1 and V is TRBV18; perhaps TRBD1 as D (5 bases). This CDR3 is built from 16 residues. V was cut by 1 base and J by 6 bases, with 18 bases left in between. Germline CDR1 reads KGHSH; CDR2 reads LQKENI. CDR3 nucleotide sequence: TGTGCCAGCTCACCACGTGTCGTAGGCACAGGATCTGAAGCTTTCTTT. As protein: CASSPRVVGTGSEAFF.

CDR3 region: CATSDSLPEPQHF. Here the CDR3 DNA reads TGTGCCACCAGTGACTCCCTCCCGGAGCCCCAGCATTTT. The rearrangement links TRBV24-1 to TRBJ1-5; no clear D. Germline assignment: CDR1 KGHDR and CDR2 SFDVKD. V was clipped by 4 bases and J by 8 bases, with 11 bases between them. CDR3 length: 13 residues.

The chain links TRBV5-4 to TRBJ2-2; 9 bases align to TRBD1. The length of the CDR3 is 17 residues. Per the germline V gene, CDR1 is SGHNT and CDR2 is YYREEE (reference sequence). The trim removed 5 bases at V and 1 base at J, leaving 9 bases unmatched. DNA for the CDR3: TGTGCCAGCAGTTCCGGGACAGGGTCCCTGAACACCGGGGAGCTGTTTTTT. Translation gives CASSSGTGSLNTGELFF.

DNA for the CDR3: TGCGCCAGCAGCCCCATAGAGCGGGGGGGCACAGATACGCAGTATTTT. Protein sequence: CASSPIERGGTDTQYF. This sequence joins TRBV5-1 and TRBJ2-3, with TRBD2 matching over 9 bases. Per the germline V gene, CDR1 is SGHRS and CDR2 is YFSETQ. The CDR3 has 16 amino acids. The V gene end was trimmed by 4 bases and the J gene end by 1 base; junction bases not matched to a gene: 7.

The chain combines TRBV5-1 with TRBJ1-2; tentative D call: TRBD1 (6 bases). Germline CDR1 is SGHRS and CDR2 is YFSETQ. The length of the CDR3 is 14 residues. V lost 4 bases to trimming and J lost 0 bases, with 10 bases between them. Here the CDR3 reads CASSPGVANYGYTF. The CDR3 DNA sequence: TGCGCCAGCAGCCCAGGGGTGGCTAACTATGGCTACACCTTC.

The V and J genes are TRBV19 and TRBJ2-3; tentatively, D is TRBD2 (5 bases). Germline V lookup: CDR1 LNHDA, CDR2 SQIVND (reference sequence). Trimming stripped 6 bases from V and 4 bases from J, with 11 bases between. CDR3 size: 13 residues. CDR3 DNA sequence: TGTGCCAGTAGCGGTGAGGGTGCAGATACGCAGTATTTT. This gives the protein CASSGEGADTQYF.